The 26 T cell receptor beta chains below were found in one sample sequenced in a study of patients and donors after allogeneic stem cell transplantation. TCRdb re-analysed the RT-PCR reads in MiXCR, keeping a single row per CDR3 protein. Among roughly 200,000 distinct CDR3 sequences, 38% were seen once, and the ten largest hold 9.5% to 13%. The material sequenced was blood, either unsorted or a sorted T cell fraction (not recorded which). The source is a human donor who was either an allogeneic HSCT recipient or a stem cell or donor lymphocyte infusion donor (not recorded which). It is not recorded whose cells these are; they may come from a transplant donor.

This clonotype was counted only a few times. This chain links TRBV7-9 with TRBJ2-5; D is unresolved. Germline V gene data show CDR1 as SEHNR and CDR2 as FQNEAQ (reference sequence). V was pared by 5 bases and J by 0 bases, with 7 bases between. This CDR3 contains 13 residues. CDR3 sequence: CASSRAYQETQYF. DNA for the CDR3: TGTGCCAGCAGCAGGGCGTACCAAGAGACCCAGTACTTC.

This CDR3 is CASSLTPVMNTEAFF. The CDR3 bases are TGTGCCAGCTCACTCACCCCTGTTATGAACACTGAAGCTTTCTTT. The genes are TRBV18 and TRBJ1-1; D not resolved. The CDR3 has 15 amino acids. Germline V gene data show CDR1 as KGHSH and CDR2 as LQKENI. V was trimmed by 4 bases and J by 0 bases, leaving 12 bases between them.

The chain joins TRBV19 to TRBJ1-1, with D perhaps TRBD1 (5 bases). Per germline, CDR1 LNHDA and CDR2 SQIVND (reference sequence). Trimming took off 7 bases at V and 4 bases at J, with 10 bases between the two ends. CDR3 length: 12 residues. The DNA of the CDR3 is TGTGCCAGTAAATTCCAGGGCACTGAAGCTTTCTTT. Protein product: CASKFQGTEAFF. Combining the CDR3 with reference TRBV19 and TRBJ1-1 gives the whole variable domain DGGITQSPKYLFRKEGQNVTLSCEQNLNHDAMYWYRQDPGQGLRLIYYSQIVNDFQKGDIAEGYSVSREKKESFPLTVTSAQKNPTAFYLCASKFQGTEAFFGQGTRLTVV.

In its sample, this clonotype was seen once. The genes are TRBV4-1 and TRBJ2-3, with 9 bases aligning to TRBD1. This CDR3 contains 16 residues. V gave up 0 bases and J gave up 1 base; unmatched junction bases: 2. From germline, CDR1 is MGHRA and CDR2 YSYEKL. The CDR3 loop is CASSQERTGGTDTQYF. CDR3 in DNA: TGCGCCAGCAGCCAAGAAAGGACAGGGGGCACAGATACGCAGTATTTT.

The CDR3 bases are TGCGCCAGCAGCTTGGTGAGACAAAACGAAAAACTGTTTTTT. Translating gives CASSLVRQNEKLFF. This chain uses TRBV5-1 with TRBJ1-4; D not resolved. Germline CDR1 and CDR2: SGHRS and YFSETQ. The CDR3 sequence is 14 residues long. V was shortened by 0 bases and J by 8 bases, with 11 bases between the two germline ends.

V usage is TRBV29-1 and J usage is TRBJ1-5; 8 nucleotides agree with TRBD1. V lost 7 bases, J lost 8 bases, and 7 bases stayed unmatched. There are 12 residues in the CDR3. The germline V gene encodes CDR1 SQVTM and CDR2 ANQGSEA. CDR3 DNA: TGCAGCGCCAAGGACAGGGCTGAGCCCCAGCATTTT. The encoded protein is CSAKDRAEPQHF.

This clonotype came up once. The genes are TRBV28 and TRBJ2-7; unclear D gene. V dropped 3 bases and J dropped 4 bases, with 7 bases sitting between them. In germline, CDR1 is MDHEN, CDR2 SYDVKM. This CDR3 has 12 amino acids. The CDR3 DNA sequence: TGTGCCAGCAGTTTTTGGGGTTACGAGCAGTACTTC. Translating it yields CASSFWGYEQYF.

The DNA for the CDR3 is TGTGCCAGCTCCGGGGGGGGTATCTACGAGCAGTACTTC. It yields the protein CASSGGGIYEQYF. The chain has TRBV27 and TRBJ2-7; 8 bases map to TRBD2. The germline V gene has CDR1 MNHEY and CDR2 SMNVEV (reference sequence). J was trimmed by 3 bases and V by 8 bases; bases with no gene match: 6. The CDR3 loop spans 13 amino acids.

This clonotype appeared a few times. V and J are TRBV7-8 and TRBJ2-5; maybe TRBD2 (5 bases). The ends were cut back, 3 bases at V and 1 base at J, with 15 bases in the middle. The CDR3 sequence is 16 residues long. Germline CDR1 SGHVS, CDR2 FQNEAQ. CDR3 in DNA: TGTGCCAGCAGCTTGGGGAGATGGAAGCCCCAAGAGACCCAGTACTTC. Protein: CASSLGRWKPQETQYF.

This clonotype was observed a handful of times. This chain uses TRBV4-2 with TRBJ1-2; 8 bases are shared with TRBD1. This CDR3 is built from 14 residues. Germline V CDR1 and CDR2: LGHNA, YNFKEQ. The V and J ends lost 4 bases and 1 base, in that order; junction bases with no gene match: 2. CDR3 amino acids: CASSLTGVNYGYTF. For the CDR3, the DNA is TGTGCCAGCAGCCTGACAGGGGTTAACTATGGCTACACCTTC.

This clonotype was picked up a small number of times. The chain combines TRBV6-2 or TRBV6-3 with TRBJ2-7; no reliable D call. The CDR3 totals 11 residues. Germline lookup yields CDR1 MNHEY and CDR2 SVGEGT. V dropped 2 bases and J dropped 4 bases, with 3 bases sitting between them. CDR3 nucleotide sequence: TGTGCCAGCAGTTACGTTTACGAGCAGTACTTC. Protein product: CASSYVYEQYF.

J is TRBJ2-7 and V is TRBV4-1; D is unclear. The CDR3 consists of 15 residues. V lost 0 bases and J 3 bases, leaving 12 bases between the germline ends. Germline CDR1 and CDR2: MGHRA and YSYEKL. CDR3 sequence reads: CASSQEVYAIYEQYF. As DNA, the CDR3 is TGCGCCAGCAGCCAAGAGGTTTATGCAATCTACGAGCAGTACTTC.

The chain recombines TRBV9 with TRBJ1-4; D uncertain. V was clipped by 0 bases and J by 2 bases, with 5 bases between them. The CDR3 is 14 amino acids. Germline V CDR1 and CDR2: SGDLS, YYNGEE. The DNA of the CDR3 is TGTGCCAGCAGCGTAGGGCAGACTAATGAAAAACTGTTTTTT. Translating gives CASSVGQTNEKLFF.

The chain links TRBV27 to TRBJ1-2, with a tentative D call TRBD1 (6 bases). The V end lost 6 bases, the J end lost 7 bases, and 15 bases lay between the germline ends. The V gene's germline CDR1 is MNHEY and CDR2 SMNVEV (reference sequence). This CDR3 region has 13 residues. In DNA form, the CDR3 reads TGTGCCAGCAGAATCACAGGGAGGGGTGGCTACACCTTC. Protein sequence: CASRITGRGGYTF.

This clonotype was detected only a few times. The chain carries TRBV12-3 or TRBV12-4 and TRBJ1-6; D call uncertain. Trimming shortened V by 2 bases and J by 7 bases, and 9 bases separated the two germline ends. The CDR3 runs to 14 residues. The CDR3 DNA reads TGTGCCAGCAGTTTATGGGCCAAGAATTCACCCCTCCACTTT. Residues: CASSLWAKNSPLHF.

This clonotype was found a few times. This chain uses TRBV12-3 or TRBV12-4 with TRBJ2-7, with D unresolved. The V gene lost 2 bases and the J gene lost 5 bases, with 16 bases spanning the gap. This CDR3 region has 15 residues. The CDR3 region is CASSLSWVITHEQYF. The CDR3 nucleotides read TGTGCCAGCAGTTTATCCTGGGTTATAACCCACGAGCAGTACTTC.

The chain links TRBV7-9 to TRBJ1-6; 7 nucleotides line up with TRBD1. The length of the CDR3 is 17 residues. Germline V lookup: CDR1 SEHNR, CDR2 FQNEAQ (reference sequence). With 5 bases clipped from V and 6 bases from J, the junction kept 13 bases outside the gene matches. The CDR3 DNA is TGTGCCAGCAGCCCATCAAGCGCGGGACAGCTTAATTCACCCCTCCACTTT. As protein: CASSPSSAGQLNSPLHF.

The chain joins TRBV29-1 to TRBJ2-7; 13 bases map to TRBD2. The ends lost 4 bases at V and 0 bases at J; junction bases unmatched: 6. The CDR3 spans 16 residues. The germline V gene has CDR1 SQVTM and CDR2 ANQGSEA. CDR3 bases: TGCAGCGTTGGGAGACTAGCGGGGGGCGTCTCCTACGAGCAGTACTTC. This gives the protein CSVGRLAGGVSYEQYF.

This clonotype was observed a handful of times. This sequence joins TRBV6-5 and TRBJ1-5, with unresolved D. Germline CDR1 MNHEY, CDR2 SVGAGI. This CDR3 region has 13 residues. Between the trimmed V and J ends, which lost 2 bases and 5 bases, there was a span of 7 bases. The CDR3 coding sequence is TGTGCCAGCAGTTACGGGCCCCATCAGCCCCAGCATTTT. Its translation is CASSYGPHQPQHF.

V is TRBV9 and J is TRBJ2-3, with D perhaps given as TRBD1 or TRBD2 (5 bases each). Germline CDR1 reads SGDLS; CDR2 reads YYNGEE. The CDR3 is 14 residues long. V lost 4 bases, J lost 4 bases, and 13 bases lay in between. In DNA form, the CDR3 reads TGTGCCAGCAGCTCCCGAGGGGCCCCAGATACGCAGTATTTT. This encodes CASSSRGAPDTQYF.

This clonotype was recorded a few times. The chain is built from TRBV7-9 and TRBJ1-2; 8 bases map to TRBD1. V shed 7 bases and J 4 bases; nucleotides not matched to a gene: 8. The CDR3 spans 14 residues. The V gene's germline CDR1 is SEHNR and CDR2 FQNEAQ (reference sequence). The CDR3 reads CASTPGGAGYGYTF. CDR3 DNA: TGTGCCAGCACCCCAGGGGGCGCTGGCTATGGCTACACCTTC.

CDR3 nucleotide sequence: TGTGCCAGTAGTTTCCTACCGGGGGACAGGGATGAAAAACTGTTTTTT. Encoded protein: CASSFLPGDRDEKLFF. J is TRBJ1-4 and V is TRBV19; the match to TRBD1 covers 9 bases. This CDR3 contains 16 residues. V trimming: 5 bases; J trimming: 6 bases; junction bases outside the gene matches: 10. Germline CDR1 and CDR2: LNHDA and SQIVND (reference sequence).

V usage is TRBV25-1 and J usage is TRBJ1-6, with D tentatively TRBD1 (5 bases). V was pared by 5 bases and J by 7 bases, with 15 bases between. CDR3 length equals 15 residues. CDR1 and CDR2 (germline): MGHDK, SYGVNS. CDR3 nucleotide sequence: TGTGCCAGCAGTCACCCGGCAGGGCGGAATTCACCCCTCCACTTT. Translating it yields CASSHPAGRNSPLHF.

This clonotype occurred once. V usage is TRBV5-1 and J usage is TRBJ2-3, with D possibly TRBD2 on 5 matching bases. The V gene lost 4 bases and the J gene lost 3 bases, with 6 bases spanning the gap. Germline V CDR1 and CDR2: SGHRS, YFSETQ. The length of the CDR3 is 12 residues. The CDR3 region has the DNA TGCGCCAGCAGCATAGCGACAGATACGCAGTATTTT. The encoded protein is CASSIATDTQYF.

The gene calls are TRBV6-6 and TRBJ1-5; the D is unclear. Germline V gives CDR1 MNHNY, CDR2 SVGAGI (reference sequence). The CDR3 has 12 amino acids. Trimming cost V 1 base and J 7 bases, with 5 bases left between them. CDR3 DNA sequence: TGTGCCAGCAGTTACTTCAGCCAGCCCCAGCATTTT. Its translation: CASSYFSQPQHF.

A few counts support this clonotype. The chain has TRBV15 and TRBJ1-2, with a possible D match to TRBD1 (6 bases). The CDR3 extends over 13 amino acids. V gave up 5 bases and J gave up 4 bases, with 11 bases separating them. Germline CDR1 LNHNV, CDR2 YYDKDF (reference sequence). CDR3 DNA sequence: TGTGCCACCAGCTTAGGACAGTCCTATGGCTACACCTTC. It specifies CATSLGQSYGYTF.